Listed here are 4 T cell receptor beta chains from one sample, sequenced in a study of lymphopenia after photon versus proton radiotherapy (dated 2019 in TCRdb). The library was obtained by the immunoSEQ multiplex PCR assay. TCRdb re-hosts the immuneACCESS table, in-frame sequences only. Its copies lack some clones; in the studies checked, an unresolved V gene accounts for under half of them, and the cause for the rest is not known. The sample yields 40,000 or so clones; about 93% were counted once. Around 15% of the sample goes to the ten largest clones. This specimen consisted of peripheral blood, obtained from a patient treated with photon-based radiotherapy. These receptors came from a man in his fifties or sixties with cholangiocarcinoma.

The chain employs TRBV2 and TRBJ2-7; tentative D call: TRBD2 (5 bases). The CDR3 covers 13 residues. Trimming cost V 7 bases and J 2 bases, with 12 bases left between them. The germline V gene encodes CDR1 SNHLY and CDR2 FYNNEI. The CDR3 spells CASTGVMTYEQYF. As DNA, the CDR3 is TGTGCCAGCACCGGGGTAATGACCTACGAGCAGTACTTC.

This chain uses TRBV7-8 with TRBJ2-1; 12 positions match TRBD2. This CDR3 has 15 amino acids. J lost 6 bases, V lost 4 bases, and 4 bases had no gene match. Germline CDR1 SGHVS, CDR2 FQNEAQ. The CDR3 loop is CASSSGLAGTNEQFF. The CDR3 DNA reads TGTGCCAGCAGCTCCGGACTAGCGGGGACCAATGAGCAGTTCTTC. Using reference TRBV7-8 and TRBJ2-1 for the parts outside the CDR3, the full variable domain is GAGVSQSPRYKVAKRGQDVALRCDPISGHVSLFWYQQALGQGPEFLTYFQNEAQLDKSGLPSDRFFAERPEGSVSTLKIQRTQQEDSAVYLCASSSGLAGTNEQFFGPGTRLTVL.

J is TRBJ1-6 and V is TRBV4-2; D unclear. The length of the CDR3 is 14 residues. Germline assignment: CDR1 LGHNA and CDR2 YNFKEQ. Trimming removed 2 bases at V and 6 bases at J, with 8 bases between. CDR3 in amino acids: CASSQPWGNSPLHF. The DNA for the CDR3 is TGTGCCAGCAGCCAACCGTGGGGTAATTCACCCCTCCACTTT.

This clone was seen once. Written as DNA, the CDR3 is TGTGCCAGCAGGCTAACGGGAGCTTCCTACGAGCAGTACTTC. Amino acids: CASRLTGASYEQYF. The chain carries TRBV6-1 and TRBJ2-7, with TRBD2 as a possible D gene (6 bases). CDR3 length: 14 residues. V lost 6 bases to trimming and J lost 1 base, with 13 bases between them. CDR1 and CDR2 (germline): MNHNS, SASEGT.